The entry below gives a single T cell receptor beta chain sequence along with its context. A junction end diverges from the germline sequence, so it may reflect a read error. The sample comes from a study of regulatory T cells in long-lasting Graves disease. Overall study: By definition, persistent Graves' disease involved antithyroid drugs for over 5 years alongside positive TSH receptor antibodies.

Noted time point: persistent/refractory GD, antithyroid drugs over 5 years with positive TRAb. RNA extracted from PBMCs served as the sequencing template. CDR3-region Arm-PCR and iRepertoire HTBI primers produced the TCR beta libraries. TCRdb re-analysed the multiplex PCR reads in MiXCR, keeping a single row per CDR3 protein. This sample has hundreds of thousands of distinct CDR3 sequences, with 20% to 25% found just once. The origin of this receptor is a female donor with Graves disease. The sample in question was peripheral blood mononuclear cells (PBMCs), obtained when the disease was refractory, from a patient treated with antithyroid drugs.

CDR3 in amino acids: CAGSLGGDRQIYEQYF. The CDR3 region has the DNA TGTGCCGGCAGCTTGGGAGGGGACAGGCAGATCTACGAGCAGTACTTC. The rearrangement links TRBV5-4 to TRBJ2-7; possible D gene TRBD1, 8 bases. Germline V gene sequence: CDR1 SGHNT, CDR2 YYREEE (reference sequence). This CDR3 comprises 16 residues. The full variable domain, in which reference TRBV5-4 and TRBJ2-7 provide the parts outside the CDR3, is ETGVTQSPTHLIKTRGQQVTLRCSSQSGHNTVSWYQQALGQGPQFIFQYYREEENGRGNFPPRFSGLQFPNYSSELNVNALELDDSALYLCAGSLGGDRQIYEQYFGPGTRLTVT.